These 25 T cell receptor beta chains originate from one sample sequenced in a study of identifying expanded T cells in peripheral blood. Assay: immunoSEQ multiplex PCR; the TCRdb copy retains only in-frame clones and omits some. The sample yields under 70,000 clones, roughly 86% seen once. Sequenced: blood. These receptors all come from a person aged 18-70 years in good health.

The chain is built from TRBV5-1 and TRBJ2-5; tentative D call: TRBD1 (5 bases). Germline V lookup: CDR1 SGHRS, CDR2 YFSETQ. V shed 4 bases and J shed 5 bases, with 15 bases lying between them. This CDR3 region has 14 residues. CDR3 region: CASSDPQGGETQYF. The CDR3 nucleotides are TGCGCCAGCAGCGACCCCCAGGGTGGGGAGACCCAGTACTTC.

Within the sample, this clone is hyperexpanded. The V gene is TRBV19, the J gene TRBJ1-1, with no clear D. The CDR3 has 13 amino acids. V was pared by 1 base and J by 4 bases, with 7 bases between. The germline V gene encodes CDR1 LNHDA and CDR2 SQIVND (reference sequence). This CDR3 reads CASSIGVRTEAFF. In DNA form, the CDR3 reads TGTGCCAGTAGTATAGGGGTTCGCACTGAAGCTTTCTTT.

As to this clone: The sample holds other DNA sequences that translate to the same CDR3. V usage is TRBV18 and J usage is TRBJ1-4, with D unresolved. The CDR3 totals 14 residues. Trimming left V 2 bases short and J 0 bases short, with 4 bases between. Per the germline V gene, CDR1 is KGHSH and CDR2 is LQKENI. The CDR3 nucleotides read TGTGCCAGCTCACCAGTGTCAACTAATGAAAAACTGTTTTTT. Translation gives CASSPVSTNEKLFF.

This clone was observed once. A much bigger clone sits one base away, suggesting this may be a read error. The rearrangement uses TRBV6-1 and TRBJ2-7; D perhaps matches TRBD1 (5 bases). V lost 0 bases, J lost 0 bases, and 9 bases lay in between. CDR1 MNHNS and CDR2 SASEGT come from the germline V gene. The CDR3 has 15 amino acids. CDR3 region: CASSEAQGSSYEQYF. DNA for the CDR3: TGTGCCAGCAGTGAAGCGCAGGGCAGCTCCTACGAGCAGTACTTC.

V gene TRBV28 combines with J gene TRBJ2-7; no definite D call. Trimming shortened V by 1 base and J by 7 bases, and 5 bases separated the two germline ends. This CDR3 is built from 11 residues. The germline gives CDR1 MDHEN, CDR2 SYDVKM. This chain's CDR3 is CASSLSGEQYF. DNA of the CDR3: TGTGCCAGCAGTTTATCAGGAGAGCAGTACTTC. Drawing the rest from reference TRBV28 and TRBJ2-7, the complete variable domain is DVKVTQSSRYLVKRTGEKVFLECVQDMDHENMFWYRQDPGLGLRLIYFSYDVKMKEKGDIPEGYSVSREKKERFSLILESASTNQTSMYLCASSLSGEQYFGPGTRLTVT.

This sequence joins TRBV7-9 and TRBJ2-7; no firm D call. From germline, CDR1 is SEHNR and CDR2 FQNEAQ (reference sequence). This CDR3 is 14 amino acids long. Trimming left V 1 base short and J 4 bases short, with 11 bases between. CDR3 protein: CASSLDKGSYEQYF. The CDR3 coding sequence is TGTGCCAGCAGCTTAGATAAGGGAAGTTACGAGCAGTACTTC.

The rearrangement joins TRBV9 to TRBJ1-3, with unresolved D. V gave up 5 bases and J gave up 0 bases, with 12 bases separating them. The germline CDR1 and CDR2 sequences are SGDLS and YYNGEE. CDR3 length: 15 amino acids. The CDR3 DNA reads TGTGCCAGCAGTACCGGACGGAACTCTGGAAACACCATATATTTT. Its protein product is CASSTGRNSGNTIYF.

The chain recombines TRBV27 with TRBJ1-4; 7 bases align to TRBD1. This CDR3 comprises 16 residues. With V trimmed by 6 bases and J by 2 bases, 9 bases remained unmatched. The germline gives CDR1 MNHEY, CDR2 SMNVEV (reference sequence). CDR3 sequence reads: CASRAQLRGTNEKLFF. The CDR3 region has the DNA TGTGCCAGCAGGGCCCAACTCAGGGGGACTAATGAAAAACTGTTTTTT.

CDR3 DNA sequence: TGTGCCAGCATCGTTTCGGGGAAGGAGCTGTTTTTT. Its translation: CASIVSGKELFF. The rearrangement uses TRBV7-7 and TRBJ2-2; TRBD2 is a possible D gene (5 bases). The V and J ends lost 7 bases and 10 bases respectively, with 13 bases between them. Germline V gives CDR1 SSHAT, CDR2 FNYEAQ (reference sequence). This CDR3 comprises 12 residues.

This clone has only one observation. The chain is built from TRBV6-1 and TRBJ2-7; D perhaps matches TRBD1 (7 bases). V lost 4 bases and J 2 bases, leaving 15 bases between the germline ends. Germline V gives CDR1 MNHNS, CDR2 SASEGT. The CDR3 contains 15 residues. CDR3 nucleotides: TGTGCCAGCAGTGGGGAGGACAGGTCCGCCTACGAGCAGTACTTC. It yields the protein CASSGEDRSAYEQYF.

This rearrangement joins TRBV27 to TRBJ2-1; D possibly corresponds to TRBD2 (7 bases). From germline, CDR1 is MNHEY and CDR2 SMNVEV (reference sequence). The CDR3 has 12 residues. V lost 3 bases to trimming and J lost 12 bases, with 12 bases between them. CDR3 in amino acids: CASSFGGAGQFF. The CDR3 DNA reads TGTGCCAGCAGTTTTGGGGGGGCCGGGCAGTTCTTC.

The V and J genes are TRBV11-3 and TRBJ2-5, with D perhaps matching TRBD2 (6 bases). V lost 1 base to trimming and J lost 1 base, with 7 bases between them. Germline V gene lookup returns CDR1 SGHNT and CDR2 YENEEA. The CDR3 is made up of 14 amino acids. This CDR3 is CASSLGGVQETQYF. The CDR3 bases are TGTGCCAGCAGCTTAGGCGGGGTCCAAGAGACCCAGTACTTC.

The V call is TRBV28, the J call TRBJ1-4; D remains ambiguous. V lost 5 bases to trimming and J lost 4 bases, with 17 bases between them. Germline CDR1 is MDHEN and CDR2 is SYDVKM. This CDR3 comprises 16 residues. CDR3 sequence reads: CASSPSGKGLNEKLFF. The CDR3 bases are TGTGCCAGCAGTCCTTCGGGGAAGGGTCTTAATGAAAAACTGTTTTTT.

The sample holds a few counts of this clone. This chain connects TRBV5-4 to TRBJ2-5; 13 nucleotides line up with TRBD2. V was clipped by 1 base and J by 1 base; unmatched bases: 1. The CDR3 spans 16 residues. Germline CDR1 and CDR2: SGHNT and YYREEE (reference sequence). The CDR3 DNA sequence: TGTGCCAGCAGCTTGACTAGCGGGAGGGCCCAAGAGACCCAGTACTTC. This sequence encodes CASSLTSGRAQETQYF.

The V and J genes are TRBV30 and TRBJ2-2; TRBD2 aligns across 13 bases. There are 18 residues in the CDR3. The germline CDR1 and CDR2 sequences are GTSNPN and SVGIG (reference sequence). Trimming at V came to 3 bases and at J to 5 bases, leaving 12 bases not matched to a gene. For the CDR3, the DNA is TGTGCCTGGAGAGGGGCTGGACTAGCGGGAGTTTGGACCGGGGAGCTGTTTTTT. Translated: CAWRGAGLAGVWTGELFF. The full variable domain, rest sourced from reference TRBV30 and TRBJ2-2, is SQTIHQWPATLVQPVGSPLSLECTVEGTSNPNLYWYRQAAGRGLQLLFYSVGIGQISSEVPQNLSASRPQDRQFILSSKKLLLSDSGFYLCAWRGAGLAGVWTGELFFGEGSRLTVL.

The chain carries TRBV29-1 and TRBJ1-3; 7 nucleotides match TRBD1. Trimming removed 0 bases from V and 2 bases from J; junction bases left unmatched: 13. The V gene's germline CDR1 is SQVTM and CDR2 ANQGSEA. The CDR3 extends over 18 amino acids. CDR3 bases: TGCAGCGTTGAAGATCCCTATAGACAGGGACCGGCTGGAAACACCATATATTTT. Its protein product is CSVEDPYRQGPAGNTIYF.

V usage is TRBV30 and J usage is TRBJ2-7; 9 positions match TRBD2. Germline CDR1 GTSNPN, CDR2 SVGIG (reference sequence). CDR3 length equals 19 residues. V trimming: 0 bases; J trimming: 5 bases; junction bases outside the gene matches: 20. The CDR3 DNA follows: TGTGCCTGGAGTGTATCAAGGGTCCTTAGTGGGACTAGCATTCACGAGCAGTACTTC. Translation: CAWSVSRVLSGTSIHEQYF.

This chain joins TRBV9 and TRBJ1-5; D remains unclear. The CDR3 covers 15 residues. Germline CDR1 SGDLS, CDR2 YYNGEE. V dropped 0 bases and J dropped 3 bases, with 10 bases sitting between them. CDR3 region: CASSVGSAHNQPQHF. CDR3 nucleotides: TGTGCCAGCAGCGTAGGGTCTGCGCACAATCAGCCCCAGCATTTT.

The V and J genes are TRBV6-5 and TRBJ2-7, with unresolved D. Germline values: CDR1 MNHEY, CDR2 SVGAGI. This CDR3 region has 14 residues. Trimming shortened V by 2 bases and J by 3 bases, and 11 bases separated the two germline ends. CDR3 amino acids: CASSYNSFRYEQYF. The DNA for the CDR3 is TGTGCCAGCAGTTACAACAGCTTCCGCTACGAGCAGTACTTC.

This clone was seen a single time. The CDR3 region has the DNA TGTGCCAGCAGTCCGATGACCAGGCGGCATGATGGCTACACCTTC. This encodes CASSPMTRRHDGYTF. The V gene is TRBV27, the J gene TRBJ1-2; D gene unclear. CDR3 length: 15 residues. Trimming cost V 5 bases and J 6 bases, with 19 bases left between them. Germline CDR1 is MNHEY and CDR2 is SMNVEV (reference sequence).

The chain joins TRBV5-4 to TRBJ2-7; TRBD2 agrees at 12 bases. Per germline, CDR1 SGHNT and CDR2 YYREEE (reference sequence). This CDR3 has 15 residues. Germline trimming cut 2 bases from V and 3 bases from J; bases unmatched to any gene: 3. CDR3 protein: CASSFGLAGYYEQYF. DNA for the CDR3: TGTGCCAGCAGCTTCGGACTAGCGGGATACTACGAGCAGTACTTC.

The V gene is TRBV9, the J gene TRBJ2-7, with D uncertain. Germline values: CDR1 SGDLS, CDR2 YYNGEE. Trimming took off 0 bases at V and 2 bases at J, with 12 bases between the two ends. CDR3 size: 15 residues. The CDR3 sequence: CASSVVESGAYEQYF. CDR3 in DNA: TGTGCCAGCAGCGTAGTAGAATCTGGGGCCTACGAGCAGTACTTC.

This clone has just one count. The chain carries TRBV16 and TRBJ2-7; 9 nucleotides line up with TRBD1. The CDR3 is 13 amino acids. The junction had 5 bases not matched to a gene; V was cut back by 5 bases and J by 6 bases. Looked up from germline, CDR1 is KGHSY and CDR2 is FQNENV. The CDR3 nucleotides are TGTGCCAGCAGCAAGGACAGGGGAACCGAGCAGTACTTC. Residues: CASSKDRGTEQYF.

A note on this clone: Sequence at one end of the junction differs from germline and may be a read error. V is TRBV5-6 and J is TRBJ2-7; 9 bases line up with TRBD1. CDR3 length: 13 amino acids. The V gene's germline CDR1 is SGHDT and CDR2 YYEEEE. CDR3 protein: CASSFPAGTGLHF. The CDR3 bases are TGTGCCAGCAGCTTTCCAGCCGGGACAGGGTTGCACTTC.

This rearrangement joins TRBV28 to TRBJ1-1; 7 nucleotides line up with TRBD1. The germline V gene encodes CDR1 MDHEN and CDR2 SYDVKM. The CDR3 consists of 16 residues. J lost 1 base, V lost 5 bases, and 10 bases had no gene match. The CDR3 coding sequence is TGTGCCAGCAGTATCCCGGACAGGCGTCGGAACACTGAAGCTTTCTTT. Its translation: CASSIPDRRRNTEAFF.